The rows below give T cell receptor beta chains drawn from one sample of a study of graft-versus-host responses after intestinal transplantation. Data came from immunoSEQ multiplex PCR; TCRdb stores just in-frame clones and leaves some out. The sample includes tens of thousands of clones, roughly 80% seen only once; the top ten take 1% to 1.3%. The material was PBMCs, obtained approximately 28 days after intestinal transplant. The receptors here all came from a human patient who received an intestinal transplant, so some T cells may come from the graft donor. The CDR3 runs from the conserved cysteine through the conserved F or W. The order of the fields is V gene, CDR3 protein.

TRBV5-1	CASSRARAGNEQFF
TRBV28	CASSLNAVNQPQHF
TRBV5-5	CASSLAFVQRESTDTQYF
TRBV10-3	CAISESGLAGGGADTQYF
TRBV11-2	CASSLYTDTQYF
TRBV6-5	CASSKDRVGYTF
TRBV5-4	CASSRDTDTQYF
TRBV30	CAASRGQGSDEQFF
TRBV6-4	CASSPMAGATEAFF
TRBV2	CASSGPDRGRGETQYF
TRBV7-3	CASSPVRQGAYQPQHF
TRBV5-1	CASSLGPKTYEQYF
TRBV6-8	CASNPGPDRGKGNTIYF
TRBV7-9	CASSIGRRYQETQYF
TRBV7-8	CASSLTSHSGGSLPYEQYF
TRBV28	CASSLYTGELFF
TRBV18	CASSQAESYGYTF
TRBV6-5	CASSQPRGRTDTQYF
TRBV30	CAWSEGLSKPQHF
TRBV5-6	CASSFTFQETQYF
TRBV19	CASSDRAKETQYF
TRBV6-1	CASSVRFGSNQPQHF
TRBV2	CASSEVKWGQGDFGYEQYF
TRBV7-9	CASSLGQATNEKLFF
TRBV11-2	CASSLEGRMGETQYF
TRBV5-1	CASSLGGVSDTQYF
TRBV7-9	CASSLQGAGETQYF
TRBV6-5	CASSYGAGGYEQYF
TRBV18	CASSLNPGQGNEQYF
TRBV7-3	CANSLGPTSSYEQYF
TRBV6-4	CASGNSGDTGELFF
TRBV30	CAWSPAGTYGELFF
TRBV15	CATSRVEGWTEAFF
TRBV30	CAWSGAGGLAGPRRTGELFF
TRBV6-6	CASGPTAGATGELFF
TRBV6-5	CASSPGGLAYEQYF
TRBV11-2	CASSLDGTQYF
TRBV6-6	CASSYLVTGREKLFF
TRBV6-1	CASRRGGENTGELFF
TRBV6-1	CASLSRDRGNGYTF
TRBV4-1	CASSPHTYTGPDEQFF
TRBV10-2	CASRVGQANQPQHF
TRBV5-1	CASSSKGTNYGYTF
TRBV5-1	CASSPLAGGPDTQYF
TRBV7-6	CASSPGTSGGLNEQYF
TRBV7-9	CASSSTGELFF
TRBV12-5	CASGLSQRGGLNSGANVLTF
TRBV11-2	CASSQGLAGRGWDF
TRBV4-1	CASSPPGQGPYEQYF
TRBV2	CASYLDVGNEQYF
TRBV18	CASSHSGGPYEQYF
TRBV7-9	CASSSGLAFNEQFF
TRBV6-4	CASSDSSGNTGELFF
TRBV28	CASESLGQGSGELFF